The rows below give T cell receptor beta chains drawn from one sample of a study of T cells in tuberculosis. TCRdb's copy holds only in-frame clones and misses some; the assay was immunoSEQ multiplex PCR. The data hold about 25,000 clones, with around nine tenths observed a single time. Sequencing was performed on PBMCs. These receptors originate from a donor aged 10-29 years with latent tuberculosis or without tuberculosis infection. Some clones in this sample may be carry-over from other donors' samples. The CDR3 runs from the conserved cysteine through the conserved F or W.

v_call	cdr3_aa
TRBV7-9	CASSRGHTSNTGELFF
TRBV18	CASSRDSVNEQYF
TRBV12-5	CASGLWSGSAGAWEGPQHF
TRBV29-1	CSVSYTDTQYF
TRBV5-8	CASSLDVGNQPQHF
TRBV27	CASRLRGTAYGYTF
TRBV19	CASSIAGGPSIGQFF
TRBV2	CASSDSGDYGYTF
TRBV7-2	CASSLTGNTEAFF
TRBV30	CAWRSSGANIQYF
TRBV30	CAWSWEGEAFF
TRBV27	CASSSGTRVYEQYF